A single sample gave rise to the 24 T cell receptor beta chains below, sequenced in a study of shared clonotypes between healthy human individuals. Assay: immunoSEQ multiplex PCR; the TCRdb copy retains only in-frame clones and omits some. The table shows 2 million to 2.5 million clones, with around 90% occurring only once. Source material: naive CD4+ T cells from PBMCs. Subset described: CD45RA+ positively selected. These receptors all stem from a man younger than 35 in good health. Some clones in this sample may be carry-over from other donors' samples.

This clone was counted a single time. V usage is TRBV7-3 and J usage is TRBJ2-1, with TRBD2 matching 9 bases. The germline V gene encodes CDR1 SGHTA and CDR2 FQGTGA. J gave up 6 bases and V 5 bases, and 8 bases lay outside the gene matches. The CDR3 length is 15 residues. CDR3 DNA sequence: TGTGCCAGCAGCCCGTACGGGACTAGCATCAATGAGCAGTTCTTC. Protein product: CASSPYGTSINEQFF.

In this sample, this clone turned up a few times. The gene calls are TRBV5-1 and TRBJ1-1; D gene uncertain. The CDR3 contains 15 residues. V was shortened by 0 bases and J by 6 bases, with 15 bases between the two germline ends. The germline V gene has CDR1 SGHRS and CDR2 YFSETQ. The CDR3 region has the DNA TGCGCCAGCAGCTTGGCCGTAGAACCGGGCGCTGAAGCTTTCTTT. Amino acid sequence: CASSLAVEPGAEAFF.

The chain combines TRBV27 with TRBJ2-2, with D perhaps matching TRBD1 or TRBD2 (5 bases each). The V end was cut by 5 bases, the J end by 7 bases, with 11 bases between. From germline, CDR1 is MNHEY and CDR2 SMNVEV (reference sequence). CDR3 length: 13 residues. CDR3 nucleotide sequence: TGTGCCAGCAGTCCCCATGGGGGCGGGGAGCTGTTTTTT. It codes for CASSPHGGGELFF.

The CDR3 DNA is TGTGCCATCAGACTAGCGGGAGCCGGGGAGCTGTTTTTT. Its protein product is CAIRLAGAGELFF. This chain connects TRBV10-3 to TRBJ2-2, with 11 bases fitting TRBD2. Per the germline V gene, CDR1 is ENHRY and CDR2 is SYGVKD. The ends lost 6 bases at V and 6 bases at J; junction bases unmatched: 0. This CDR3 is built from 13 residues.

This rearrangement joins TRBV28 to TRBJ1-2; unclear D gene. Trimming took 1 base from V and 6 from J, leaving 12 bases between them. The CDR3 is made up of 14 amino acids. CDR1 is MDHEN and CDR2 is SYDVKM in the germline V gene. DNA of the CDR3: TGTGCCAGCAGTTTATCCTCGAGGGAAAATGGCTACACCTTC. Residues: CASSLSSRENGYTF.

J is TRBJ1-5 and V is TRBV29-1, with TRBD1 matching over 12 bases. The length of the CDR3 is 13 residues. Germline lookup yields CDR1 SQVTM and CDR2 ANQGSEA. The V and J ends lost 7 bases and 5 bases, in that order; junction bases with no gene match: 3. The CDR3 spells CSGGQGADQPQHF. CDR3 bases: TGCAGCGGGGGACAGGGGGCAGATCAGCCCCAGCATTTT.

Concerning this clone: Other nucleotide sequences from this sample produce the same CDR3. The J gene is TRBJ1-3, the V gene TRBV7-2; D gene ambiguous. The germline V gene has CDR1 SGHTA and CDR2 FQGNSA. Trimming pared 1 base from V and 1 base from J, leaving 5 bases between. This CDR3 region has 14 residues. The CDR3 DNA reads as TGTGCCAGCAGCTTAGGCGGGTCTGGAAACACCATATATTTT. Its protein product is CASSLGGSGNTIYF.

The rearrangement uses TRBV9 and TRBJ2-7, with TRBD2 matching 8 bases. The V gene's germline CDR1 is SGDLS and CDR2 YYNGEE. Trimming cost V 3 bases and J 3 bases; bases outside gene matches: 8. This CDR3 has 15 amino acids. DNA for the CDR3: TGTGCCAGCAGCGCAACTAGCGGAATGTTCTACGAGCAGTACTTC. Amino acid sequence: CASSATSGMFYEQYF.

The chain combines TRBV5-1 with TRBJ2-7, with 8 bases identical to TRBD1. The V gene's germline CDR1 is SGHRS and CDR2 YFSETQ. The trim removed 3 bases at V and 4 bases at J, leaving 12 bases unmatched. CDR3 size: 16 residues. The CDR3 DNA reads TGCGCCAGCAGCTCAGGACCCCCAGGGGGCACTTACGAGCAGTACTTC. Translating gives CASSSGPPGGTYEQYF.

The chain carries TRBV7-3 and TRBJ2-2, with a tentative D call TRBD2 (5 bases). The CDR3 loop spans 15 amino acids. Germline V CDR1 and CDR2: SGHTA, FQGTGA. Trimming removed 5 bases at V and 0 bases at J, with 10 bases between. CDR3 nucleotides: TGTGCCAGCAGCCTAGCTCAGTCGAACACCGGGGAGCTGTTTTTT. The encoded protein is CASSLAQSNTGELFF.

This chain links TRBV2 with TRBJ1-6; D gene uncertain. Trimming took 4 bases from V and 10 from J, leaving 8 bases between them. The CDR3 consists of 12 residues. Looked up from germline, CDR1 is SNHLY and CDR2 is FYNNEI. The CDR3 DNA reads TGTGCCAGCAGTGGAGGAGTCTCACCCCTCCACTTT. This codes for CASSGGVSPLHF. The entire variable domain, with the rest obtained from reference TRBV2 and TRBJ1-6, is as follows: EPEVTQTPSHQVTQMGQEVILRCVPISNHLYFYWYRQILGQKVEFLVSFYNNEISEKSEIFDDQFSVERPDGSNFTLKIRSTKLEDSAMYFCASSGGVSPLHFGNGTRLTVT.

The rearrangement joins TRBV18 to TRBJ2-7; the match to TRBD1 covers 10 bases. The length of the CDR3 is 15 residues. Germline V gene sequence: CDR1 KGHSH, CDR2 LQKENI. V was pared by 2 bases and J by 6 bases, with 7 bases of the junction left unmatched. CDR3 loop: CASSPGTGVSVEQYF. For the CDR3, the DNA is TGTGCCAGCTCACCAGGGACAGGGGTTTCCGTCGAGCAGTACTTC.

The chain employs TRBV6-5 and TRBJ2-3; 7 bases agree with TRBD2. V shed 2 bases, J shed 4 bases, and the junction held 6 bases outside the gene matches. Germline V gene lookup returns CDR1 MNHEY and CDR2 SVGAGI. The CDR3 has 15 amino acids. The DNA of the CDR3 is TGTGCCAGCAGTTACGGCGGGAGCGGCCCAGATACGCAGTATTTT. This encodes CASSYGGSGPDTQYF.

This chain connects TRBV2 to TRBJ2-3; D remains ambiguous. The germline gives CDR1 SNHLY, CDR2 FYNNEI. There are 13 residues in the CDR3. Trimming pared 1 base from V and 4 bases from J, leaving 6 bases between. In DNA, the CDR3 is TGTGCCAGCAGTGAAGGGGGATCAGATACGCAGTATTTT. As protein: CASSEGGSDTQYF.

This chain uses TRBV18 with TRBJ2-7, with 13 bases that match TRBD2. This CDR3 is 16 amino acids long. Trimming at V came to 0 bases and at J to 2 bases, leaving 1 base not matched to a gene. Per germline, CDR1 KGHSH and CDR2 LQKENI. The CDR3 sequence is CASSPPTSGGAYEQYF. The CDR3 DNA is TGTGCCAGCTCACCACCAACTAGCGGGGGGGCCTACGAGCAGTACTTC.

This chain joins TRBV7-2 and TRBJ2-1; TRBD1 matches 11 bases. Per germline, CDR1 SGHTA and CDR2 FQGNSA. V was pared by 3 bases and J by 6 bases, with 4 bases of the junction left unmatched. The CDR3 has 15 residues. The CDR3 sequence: CASSFSGTGGNEQFF. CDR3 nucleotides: TGTGCCAGCAGCTTCTCCGGGACAGGGGGCAATGAGCAGTTCTTC.

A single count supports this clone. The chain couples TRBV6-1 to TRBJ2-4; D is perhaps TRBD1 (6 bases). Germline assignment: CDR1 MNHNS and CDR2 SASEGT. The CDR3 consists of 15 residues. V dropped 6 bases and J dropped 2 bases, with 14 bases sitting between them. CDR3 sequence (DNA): TGTGCCAGCAGACCAGGGGATGGGTCCAAAAACATTCAGTACTTC. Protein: CASRPGDGSKNIQYF.

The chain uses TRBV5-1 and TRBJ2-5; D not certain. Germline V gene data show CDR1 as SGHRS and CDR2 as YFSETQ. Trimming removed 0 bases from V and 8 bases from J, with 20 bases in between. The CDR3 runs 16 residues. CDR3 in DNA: TGCGCCAGCAGCTTGGCCTATGACGCCAGTATAGCAACCCAGTACTTC. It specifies CASSLAYDASIATQYF.

As DNA, the CDR3 is TGTGCCAGTAGTAGTACCGGGACCGTGTATGGCAATCAGCCCCAGCATTTT. As protein: CASSSTGTVYGNQPQHF. V is TRBV19 and J is TRBJ1-5, with TRBD1 as a possible D gene (5 bases). The CDR3 sequence is 17 residues long. The V end was cut by 4 bases, the J end by 2 bases, with 18 bases between. Germline-derived CDR1 and CDR2 are LNHDA and SQIVND (reference sequence).

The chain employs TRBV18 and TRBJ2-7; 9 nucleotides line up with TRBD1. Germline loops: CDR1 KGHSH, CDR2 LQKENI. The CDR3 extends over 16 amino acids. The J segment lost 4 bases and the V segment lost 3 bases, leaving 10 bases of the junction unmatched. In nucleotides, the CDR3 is TGTGCCAGCTCACCGGTCACCGGGACAGGGCATTACGAGCAGTACTTC. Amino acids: CASSPVTGTGHYEQYF.

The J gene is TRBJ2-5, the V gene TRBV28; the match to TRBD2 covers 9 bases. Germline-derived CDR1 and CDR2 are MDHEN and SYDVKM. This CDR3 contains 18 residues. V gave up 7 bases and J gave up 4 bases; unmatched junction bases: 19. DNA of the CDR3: TGTGCCAGCACTCTCCAGACTAGCGGCACCAGAGGTCGAGAGACCCAGTACTTC. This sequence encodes CASTLQTSGTRGRETQYF. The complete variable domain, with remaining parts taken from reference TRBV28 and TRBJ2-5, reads DVKVTQSSRYLVKRTGEKVFLECVQDMDHENMFWYRQDPGLGLRLIYFSYDVKMKEKGDIPEGYSVSREKKERFSLILESASTNQTSMYLCASTLQTSGTRGRETQYFGPGTRLLVL.

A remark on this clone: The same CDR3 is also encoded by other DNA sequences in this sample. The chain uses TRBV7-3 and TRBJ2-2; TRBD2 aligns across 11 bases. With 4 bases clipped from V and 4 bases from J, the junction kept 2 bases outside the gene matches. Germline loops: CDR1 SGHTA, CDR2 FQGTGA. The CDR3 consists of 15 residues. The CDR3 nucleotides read TGTGCCAGCAGCTCACTAGCGGGAGCCACCGGGGAGCTGTTTTTT. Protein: CASSSLAGATGELFF.

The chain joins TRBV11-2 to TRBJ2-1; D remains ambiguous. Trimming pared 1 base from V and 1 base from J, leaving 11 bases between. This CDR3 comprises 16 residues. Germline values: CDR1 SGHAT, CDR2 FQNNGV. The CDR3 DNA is TGTGCCAGCAGCTTAGGATCTGCGTCGTCCTACAATGAGCAGTTCTTC. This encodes CASSLGSASSYNEQFF. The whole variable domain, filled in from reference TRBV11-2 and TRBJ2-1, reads EAGVAQSPRYKIIEKRQSVAFWCNPISGHATLYWYQQILGQGPKLLIQFQNNGVVDDSQLPKDRFSAERLKGVDSTLKIQPAKLEDSAVYLCASSLGSASSYNEQFFGPGTRLTVL.

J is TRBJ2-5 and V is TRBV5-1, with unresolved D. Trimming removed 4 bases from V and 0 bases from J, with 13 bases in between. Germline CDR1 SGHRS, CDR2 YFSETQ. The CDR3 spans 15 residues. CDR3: CASSRRTAYQETQYF. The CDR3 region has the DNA TGCGCCAGCAGCAGAAGGACGGCGTACCAAGAGACCCAGTACTTC.